The 30 T cell receptor beta chains presented below share a single source sample, sequenced in a study of cytomegalovirus exposure and HLA in healthy donors. The PCR ran on 60 Vbeta and 13 Jbeta primers. Produced via immunoSEQ multiplex PCR; TCRdb's table is partial and in-frame only. This table has 120,000 or so clones, 65% to 75% appearing once. Sequencing was performed on PBMCs. These receptors all stem from a woman aged 50 to 60 in good health and CMV-seropositive.

V gene TRBV4-1 combines with J gene TRBJ1-2; D unclear. The CDR3 totals 15 residues. Trimming pared 0 bases from V and 4 bases from J, leaving 12 bases between. Germline V gene lookup returns CDR1 MGHRA and CDR2 YSYEKL. The CDR3 DNA follows: TGCGCCAGCAGCCAAGAAAGTACGGTGCCCTATGGCTACACCTTC. Its protein is CASSQESTVPYGYTF.

This clone has just one count. The chain has TRBV29-1 and TRBJ1-2; 10 nucleotides align to TRBD1. Trimming removed 6 bases from V and 5 bases from J; junction bases left unmatched: 12. The germline V gene encodes CDR1 SQVTM and CDR2 ANQGSEA. The CDR3 has 15 amino acids. The DNA of the CDR3 is TGCAGCGTCCGAGAATCGGGACAGGGGCCTTATGGCTACACCTTC. Amino acids: CSVRESGQGPYGYTF.

The chain employs TRBV7-2 and TRBJ1-1; D possibly corresponds to TRBD1 (5 bases). Between the trimmed V and J ends, which lost 1 base and 4 bases, there was a span of 10 bases. The CDR3 runs to 14 residues. CDR1 is SGHTA, CDR2 FQGNSA, per germline. CDR3 sequence: CASSLGQSSTEAFF. The CDR3 nucleotides read TGTGCCAGCAGCTTAGGACAGTCGAGCACTGAAGCTTTCTTT.

The genes are TRBV4-1 and TRBJ1-4; TRBD1 matches at 7 bases. After removal of 3 bases from V and 0 bases from J, the junction contained 7 bases not matched to a gene. The CDR3 totals 17 residues. Germline CDR1 reads MGHRA; CDR2 reads YSYEKL. CDR3 nucleotides: TGCGCCAGCAGCCAGGAGACAGGGCCCTCAACTAATGAAAAACTGTTTTTT. It codes for CASSQETGPSTNEKLFF.

The J gene is TRBJ1-5, the V gene TRBV28; D may be TRBD1 (5 bases). V gave up 5 bases and J gave up 4 bases, with 15 bases separating them. Germline CDR1 and CDR2: MDHEN and SYDVKM. The CDR3 length is 15 residues. CDR3 DNA: TGTGCCAGCAGTGGGGGAGGACGGAAAAATCAGCCCCAGCATTTT. This codes for CASSGGGRKNQPQHF.

The CDR3 DNA reads TGTGCCAGCAGCTTAGGGGGGGTACAGGGGGCGGTCACTGAAGCTTTCTTT. This codes for CASSLGGVQGAVTEAFF. V is TRBV7-2 and J is TRBJ1-1, with 9 bases fitting TRBD1. With 1 base clipped from V and 4 bases from J, the junction kept 10 bases outside the gene matches. The germline V gene encodes CDR1 SGHTA and CDR2 FQGNSA. This CDR3 comprises 17 residues.

The gene calls are TRBV5-1 and TRBJ1-6; 7 positions match TRBD1. The CDR3 extends over 13 amino acids. The V and J ends lost 5 bases and 10 bases, in that order; junction bases with no gene match: 6. The germline V gene has CDR1 SGHRS and CDR2 YFSETQ. In DNA form, the CDR3 reads TGCGCCAGCAGAAATACAGGGGAATCACCCCTCCACTTT. It encodes CASRNTGESPLHF. Together with reference TRBV5-1 and TRBJ1-6, the CDR3 gives the full variable domain: KAGVTQTPRYLIKTRGQQVTLSCSPISGHRSVSWYQQTPGQGLQFLFEYFSETQRNKGNFPGRFSGRQFSNSRSEMNVSTLELGDSALYLCASRNTGESPLHFGNGTRLTVT.

The V gene is TRBV5-6, the J gene TRBJ2-5; 7 nucleotides match TRBD2. CDR3 length: 16 residues. The trim removed 6 bases at V and 2 bases at J, leaving 13 bases unmatched. CDR1 is SGHDT, CDR2 YYEEEE, per germline. CDR3 coding DNA: TGTGCCAGCACCCTCGGAGCGGCTAGCGGACAAGAGACCCAGTACTTC. Translated, it gives CASTLGAASGQETQYF.

This rearrangement joins TRBV6-5 to TRBJ2-3; the match to TRBD2 covers 8 bases. The CDR3 is made up of 16 amino acids. J gave up 0 bases and V 4 bases, and 6 bases lay outside the gene matches. Germline assignment: CDR1 MNHEY and CDR2 SVGAGI. In DNA form, the CDR3 reads TGTGCCAGCAGTTCGATAGCGGGGAAAAGCACAGATACGCAGTATTTT. It translates to CASSSIAGKSTDTQYF.

This clone has just a few counts. V gene TRBV25-1 combines with J gene TRBJ1-3, with D tentatively TRBD1 (6 bases). Between the trimmed V and J ends, which lost 3 bases and 4 bases, there was a span of 13 bases. Germline-derived CDR1 and CDR2 are MGHDK and SYGVNS. The CDR3 is 15 residues long. The CDR3 protein is CASSERLGAGNTIYF. CDR3 in DNA: TGTGCCAGCAGTGAGAGATTGGGGGCCGGAAACACCATATATTTT.

The CDR3 reads CASSSRDKNYGYTF. The CDR3, as DNA: TGCGCCAGCAGCTCCCGGGACAAAAACTATGGCTACACCTTC. The chain couples TRBV5-1 to TRBJ1-2; tentative D call: TRBD1 (6 bases). Germline assignment: CDR1 SGHRS and CDR2 YFSETQ. The CDR3 loop spans 14 amino acids. V was pared by 3 bases and J by 2 bases, with 11 bases between.

V and J are TRBV19 and TRBJ1-3; D is perhaps TRBD1 (6 bases). The V gene lost 4 bases and the J gene lost 4 bases, with 11 bases spanning the gap. Germline lookup yields CDR1 LNHDA and CDR2 SQIVND (reference sequence). The CDR3 sequence is 14 residues long. The CDR3 loop is CASSTTTGGNTIYF. The CDR3 DNA is TGTGCCAGTAGTACAACCACAGGGGGAAACACCATATATTTT.

The chain combines TRBV29-1 with TRBJ2-5, with 9 positions matching TRBD1. The ends lost 7 bases at V and 1 base at J; junction bases unmatched: 13. The CDR3 has 16 amino acids. Germline CDR1 is SQVTM and CDR2 is ANQGSEA. The CDR3 loop reads CSAQGDRAMSQETQYF. In DNA, the CDR3 is TGCAGCGCCCAAGGGGACAGGGCAATGAGCCAAGAGACCCAGTACTTC.

This chain joins TRBV7-2 and TRBJ2-3; D is uncertain. V lost 6 bases to trimming and J lost 3 bases, with 7 bases between them. The germline CDR1 and CDR2 sequences are SGHTA and FQGNSA. The CDR3 spans 12 residues. The DNA of the CDR3 is TGTGCCAGCAGTGTCTATACAGATACGCAGTATTTT. Translating gives CASSVYTDTQYF.

This clone turned up a few times. CDR3 region: CASSEKGWDTIYF. Written as DNA, the CDR3 is TGTGCCAGCAGTGAAAAGGGGTGGGACACCATATATTTT. The chain has TRBV2 and TRBJ1-3, with D maybe TRBD1 (5 bases). CDR1 and CDR2 (germline): SNHLY, FYNNEI. V gave up 2 bases and J gave up 8 bases, with 10 bases separating them. The length of the CDR3 is 13 residues.

The chain joins TRBV19 to TRBJ1-5; a weak D match, TRBD1 (6 bases). Per germline, CDR1 LNHDA and CDR2 SQIVND (reference sequence). The CDR3 extends over 16 amino acids. Trimming shortened V by 1 base and J by 4 bases, and 14 bases separated the two germline ends. The CDR3 reads CASSIGKGVRNQPQHF. In DNA form, the CDR3 reads TGTGCCAGTAGTATAGGTAAGGGGGTCAGGAATCAGCCCCAGCATTTT.

This sequence joins TRBV4-1 and TRBJ1-4; TRBD1 is a possible D gene (5 bases). Germline assignment: CDR1 MGHRA and CDR2 YSYEKL. The CDR3 has 16 residues. The ends were cut back, 2 bases at V and 7 bases at J, with 17 bases in the middle. The CDR3 loop reads CASSQPPQGEGEKLFF. The CDR3 nucleotides read TGCGCCAGCAGCCAACCTCCCCAGGGCGAAGGTGAAAAACTGTTTTTT.

The CDR3 DNA sequence: TGTGCCAGCAGCCAGGTCCCGGGACTAGCGGGAGTTTCCAATGAGCAGTTCTTC. Protein sequence: CASSQVPGLAGVSNEQFF. The chain couples TRBV4-2 to TRBJ2-1, with 14 nucleotides matching TRBD2. Trimming at V came to 3 bases and at J to 6 bases, leaving 10 bases not matched to a gene. The CDR3 contains 18 residues. From germline, CDR1 is LGHNA and CDR2 YNFKEQ.

This clone was counted a few times. The chain links TRBV7-2 to TRBJ1-4; TRBD1 matches at 8 bases. There are 15 residues in the CDR3. V lost 5 bases and J lost 7; bases outside the gene matches: 9. Per the germline V gene, CDR1 is SGHTA and CDR2 is FQGNSA. As DNA, the CDR3 is TGTGCCAGCAGCCAAGACAGGGGACGAAGTGAAAAACTGTTTTTT. Translating it yields CASSQDRGRSEKLFF.

The J gene is TRBJ1-4, the V gene TRBV4-3; 10 positions agree with TRBD1. Looked up from germline, CDR1 is LGHNA and CDR2 is YSLEER. This CDR3 spans 15 amino acids. J was trimmed by 7 bases and V by 4 bases; bases with no gene match: 6. The CDR3 reads CASSPRTGGGEKLFF. The CDR3 DNA reads TGCGCCAGCAGCCCGAGGACAGGGGGAGGTGAAAAACTGTTTTTT.

V and J are TRBV7-6 and TRBJ1-4; 9 bases agree with TRBD1. The V and J ends lost 5 bases and 2 bases, in that order; junction bases with no gene match: 6. CDR3 length: 16 amino acids. Looked up from germline, CDR1 is SGHVS and CDR2 is FNYEAQ. CDR3 sequence reads: CASSRDRVQTNEKLFF. The CDR3 DNA reads TGTGCCAGCAGCAGGGACAGGGTCCAGACTAATGAAAAACTGTTTTTT.

The V gene is TRBV6-5, the J gene TRBJ2-7; tentative D call: TRBD2 (5 bases). The V gene lost 6 bases and the J gene lost 2 bases, with 14 bases spanning the gap. The CDR3 runs 14 residues. Germline CDR1 and CDR2: MNHEY and SVGAGI. CDR3 amino acids: CASRPRTGAYEQYF. CDR3 in DNA: TGTGCCAGCAGACCACGGACTGGGGCCTACGAGCAGTACTTC.

This clone was found once. The genes are TRBV28 and TRBJ2-1; D not resolved. Trimming took off 5 bases at V and 2 bases at J, with 7 bases between the two ends. Germline loops: CDR1 MDHEN, CDR2 SYDVKM. CDR3 length: 13 amino acids. CDR3 amino acids: CASSEEPYNEQFF. The CDR3 region has the DNA TGTGCCAGCAGTGAGGAACCCTACAATGAGCAGTTCTTC.

The chain joins TRBV4-2 to TRBJ2-1; TRBD1 is a possible D gene (6 bases). Between the trimmed V and J ends, which lost 0 bases and 4 bases, there was a span of 10 bases. The CDR3 runs to 15 residues. Looked up from germline, CDR1 is LGHNA and CDR2 is YNFKEQ. CDR3 sequence (DNA): TGTGCCAGCAGCCAAGAATCGGACAGATACAATGAGCAGTTCTTC. This encodes CASSQESDRYNEQFF.

This clone appeared a single time. The chain employs TRBV5-1 and TRBJ1-4, with D possibly being TRBD1 (5 bases). Trimming shortened V by 4 bases and J by 4 bases, and 11 bases separated the two germline ends. The CDR3 extends over 14 amino acids. Germline values: CDR1 SGHRS, CDR2 YFSETQ. CDR3 sequence (DNA): TGCGCCAGCAGCCCCGGGGGTTTTAATGAAAAACTGTTTTTT. It yields the protein CASSPGGFNEKLFF.

The genes are TRBV7-2 and TRBJ2-3; TRBD2 matches at 13 bases. Germline trimming cut 4 bases from V and 3 bases from J; bases unmatched to any gene: 4. The germline gives CDR1 SGHTA, CDR2 FQGNSA. The CDR3 consists of 16 residues. The CDR3 is CASSSGLAGVTDTQYF. The CDR3 region has the DNA TGTGCCAGCAGCTCTGGACTAGCGGGAGTGACAGATACGCAGTATTTT.

The rearrangement links TRBV4-1 to TRBJ2-1; 10 nucleotides match TRBD2. V was clipped by 4 bases and J by 3 bases; unmatched bases: 3. The CDR3 spans 15 residues. The germline CDR1 and CDR2 sequences are MGHRA and YSYEKL. CDR3 region: CASSLGLAVYNEQFF. The CDR3 region has the DNA TGCGCCAGCAGCCTAGGACTAGCGGTCTACAATGAGCAGTTCTTC.

This chain connects TRBV10-3 to TRBJ1-1; 10 nucleotides agree with TRBD1. CDR1 is ENHRY and CDR2 is SYGVKD in the germline V gene. The CDR3 length is 15 residues. J gave up 4 bases and V 7 bases, and 9 bases lay outside the gene matches. In DNA form, the CDR3 reads TGTGCCATCAAAGACAGGGGGCGTGATGGCACTGAAGCTTTCTTT. This sequence encodes CAIKDRGRDGTEAFF.

In its sample, this clone was seen a few times. This chain uses TRBV10-3 with TRBJ2-3, with TRBD2 matching 7 bases. Germline V gives CDR1 ENHRY, CDR2 SYGVKD. The trim removed 6 bases at V and 4 bases at J, leaving 7 bases unmatched. The CDR3 contains 14 residues. DNA of the CDR3: TGTGCCATCAGAGACCCCGGACTAGCAGATACGCAGTATTTT. Its translation is CAIRDPGLADTQYF.

The chain employs TRBV7-9 and TRBJ2-3; 11 positions agree with TRBD2. The junction had 4 bases not matched to a gene; V was cut back by 3 bases and J by 5 bases. Germline assignment: CDR1 SEHNR and CDR2 FQNEAQ (reference sequence). This CDR3 comprises 15 residues. The CDR3 sequence is CASSFLAGGQDTQYF. CDR3 DNA: TGTGCCAGCAGCTTTTTAGCGGGAGGGCAAGATACGCAGTATTTT.